This T cell receptor beta chain was documented in a study of blood T cell repertoires in COVID-19. Looked up from germline, CDR1 is ENHRY and CDR2 is SYGVKD. V trimming: 6 bases; J trimming: 5 bases; junction bases outside the gene matches: 12. CDR3 size: 15 residues. Participant ages covered about 18 to 100 years across 25 or so US areas. Only in-frame clones appear in the TCRdb table, and some are missing; sequencing was by immunoSEQ multiplex PCR. This table has about 270,000 clones, 80% to 90% appearing once. The chain links TRBV10-3 to TRBJ1-2, with 7 bases matching TRBD1. This TCR was recovered from a woman aged 18-30 years who had recovered from COVID-19. Sequenced input: PBMCs or T cells enriched from blood (not recorded which). CDR3 in DNA: TGTGCCATCAGCCGACCAGGGGGTGGGGAGTATGGCTACACCTTC. It is translated as CAISRPGGGEYGYTF.